This TCR beta chain was documented in a study of cytomegalovirus exposure and HLA in healthy donors. Study observations and caveats: The number of N-insertions in an Asian-associated ancestry cluster was reportedly below the approximately 700-donor mean in a later analysis. As a later analysis revealed, the rate of TCR association differed by HLA locus, with DRB1 most and HLA-C fewest. Under in vitro conditions, a few CMV-associated chains were confirmed as specific for CMV antigens.

Researchers ran the PCR with 60 Vbeta and 13 Jbeta primers. Generated by immunoSEQ multiplex PCR, the TCRdb table keeps only in-frame clones and is missing some. The sample records 150,000 to 200,000 clones, around 84% being singletons. With regard to this clone: The antigen is not known.

The germline V gene encodes CDR1 MDHEN and CDR2 SYDVKM. The CDR3 totals 15 residues. Trimming pared 1 base from V and 4 bases from J, leaving 13 bases between. The rearrangement uses TRBV28 and TRBJ1-1; no firm D call. Input material: PBMCs. The clonotype originates from a young woman in good health and CMV-seronegative. The CDR3 sequence: CASSLSAPAGTEAFF. The CDR3 bases are TGTGCCAGCAGTTTATCGGCCCCCGCGGGCACTGAAGCTTTCTTT.